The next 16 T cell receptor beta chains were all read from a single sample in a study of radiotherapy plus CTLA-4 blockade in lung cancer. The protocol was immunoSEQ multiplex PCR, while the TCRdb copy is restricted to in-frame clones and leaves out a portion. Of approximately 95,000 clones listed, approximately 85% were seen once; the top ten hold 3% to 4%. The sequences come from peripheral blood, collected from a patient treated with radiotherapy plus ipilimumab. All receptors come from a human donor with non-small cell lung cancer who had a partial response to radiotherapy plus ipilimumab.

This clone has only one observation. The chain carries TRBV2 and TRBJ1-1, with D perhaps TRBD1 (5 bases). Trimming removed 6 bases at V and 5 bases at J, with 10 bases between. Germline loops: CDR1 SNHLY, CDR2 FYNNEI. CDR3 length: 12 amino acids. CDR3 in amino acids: CASSRQGTEAFF. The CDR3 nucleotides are TGTGCCAGCAGCCGCCAGGGAACTGAAGCTTTCTTT.

This CDR3 is CASSLGFEGDTQYF. The CDR3 DNA sequence: TGTGCCAGCAGCTTAGGTTTTGAGGGCGATACGCAGTATTTT. V gene TRBV7-3 combines with J gene TRBJ2-3; the D gene is possibly TRBD2 (5 bases). Germline assignment: CDR1 SGHTA and CDR2 FQGTGA. This CDR3 has 14 residues. V lost 2 bases to trimming and J lost 6 bases, with 12 bases between them.

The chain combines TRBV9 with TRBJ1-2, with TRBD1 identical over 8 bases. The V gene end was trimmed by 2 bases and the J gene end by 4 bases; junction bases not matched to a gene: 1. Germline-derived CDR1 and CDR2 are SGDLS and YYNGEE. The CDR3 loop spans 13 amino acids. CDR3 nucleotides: TGTGCCAGCAGCGTCCAGGGGGCCTATGGCTACACCTTC. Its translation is CASSVQGAYGYTF.

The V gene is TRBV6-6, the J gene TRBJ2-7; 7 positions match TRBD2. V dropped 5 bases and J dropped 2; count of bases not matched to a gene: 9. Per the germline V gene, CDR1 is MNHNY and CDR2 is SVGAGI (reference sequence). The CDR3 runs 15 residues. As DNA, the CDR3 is TGTGCCAGCAGTCTACCGGGGACTAAAGCCTACGAGCAGTACTTC. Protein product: CASSLPGTKAYEQYF.

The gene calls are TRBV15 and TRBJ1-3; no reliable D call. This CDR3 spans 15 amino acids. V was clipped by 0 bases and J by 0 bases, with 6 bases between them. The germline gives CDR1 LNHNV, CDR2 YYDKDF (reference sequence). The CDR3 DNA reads TGTGCCACCAGCAGAGATGACTTCTCTGGAAACACCATATATTTT. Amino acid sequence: CATSRDDFSGNTIYF.

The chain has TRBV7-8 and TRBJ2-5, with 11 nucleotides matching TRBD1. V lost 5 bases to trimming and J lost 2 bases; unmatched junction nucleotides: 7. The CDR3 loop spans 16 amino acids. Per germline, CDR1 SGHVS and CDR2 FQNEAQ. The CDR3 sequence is CASSRGQGAIQETQYF. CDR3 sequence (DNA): TGTGCCAGCAGCAGAGGACAGGGGGCGATTCAAGAGACCCAGTACTTC. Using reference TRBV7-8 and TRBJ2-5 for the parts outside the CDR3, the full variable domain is GAGVSQSPRYKVAKRGQDVALRCDPISGHVSLFWYQQALGQGPEFLTYFQNEAQLDKSGLPSDRFFAERPEGSVSTLKIQRTQQEDSAVYLCASSRGQGAIQETQYFGPGTRLLVL.

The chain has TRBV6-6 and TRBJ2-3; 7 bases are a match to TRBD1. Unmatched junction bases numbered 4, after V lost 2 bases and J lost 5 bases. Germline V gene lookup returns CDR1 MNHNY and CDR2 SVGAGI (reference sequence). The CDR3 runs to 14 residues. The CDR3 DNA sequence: TGTGCCAGCAGTTACAGGGGGCAGGGAGATACGCAGTATTTT. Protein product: CASSYRGQGDTQYF.

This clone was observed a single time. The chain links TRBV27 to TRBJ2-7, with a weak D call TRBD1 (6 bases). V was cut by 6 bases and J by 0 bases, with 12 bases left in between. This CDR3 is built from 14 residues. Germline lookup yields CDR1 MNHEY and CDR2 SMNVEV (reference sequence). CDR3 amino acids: CASSRDRSSYEQYF. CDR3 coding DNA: TGTGCCAGCAGCCGAGACAGGAGCTCCTACGAGCAGTACTTC.

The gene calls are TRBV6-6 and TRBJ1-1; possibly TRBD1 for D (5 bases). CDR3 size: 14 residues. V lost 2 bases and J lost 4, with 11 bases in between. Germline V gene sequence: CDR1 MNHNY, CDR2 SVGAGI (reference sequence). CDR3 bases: TGTGCCAGCAGTTACCGGCAGGGCGGCACTGAAGCTTTCTTT. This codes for CASSYRQGGTEAFF.

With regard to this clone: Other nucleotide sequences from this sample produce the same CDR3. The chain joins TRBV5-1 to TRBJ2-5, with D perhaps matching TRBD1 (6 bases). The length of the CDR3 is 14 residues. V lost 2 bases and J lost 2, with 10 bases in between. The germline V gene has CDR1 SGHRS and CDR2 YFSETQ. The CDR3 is CASSFQGTQETQYF. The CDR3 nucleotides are TGCGCCAGCAGCTTCCAGGGGACACAAGAGACCCAGTACTTC.

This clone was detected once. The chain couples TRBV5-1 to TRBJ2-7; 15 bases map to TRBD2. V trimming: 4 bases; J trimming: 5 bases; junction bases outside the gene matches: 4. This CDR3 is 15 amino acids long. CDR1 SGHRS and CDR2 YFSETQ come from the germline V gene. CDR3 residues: CASSPGLAGGDEQYF. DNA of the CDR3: TGCGCCAGCAGCCCCGGACTAGCGGGAGGGGACGAGCAGTACTTC.

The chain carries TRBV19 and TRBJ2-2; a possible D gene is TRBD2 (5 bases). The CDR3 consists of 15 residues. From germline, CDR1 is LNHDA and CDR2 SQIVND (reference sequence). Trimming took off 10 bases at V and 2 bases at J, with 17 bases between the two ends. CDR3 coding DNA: TGTGCCACCCCCCGATGGGGAGCAAACACCGGGGAGCTGTTTTTT. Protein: CATPRWGANTGELFF.

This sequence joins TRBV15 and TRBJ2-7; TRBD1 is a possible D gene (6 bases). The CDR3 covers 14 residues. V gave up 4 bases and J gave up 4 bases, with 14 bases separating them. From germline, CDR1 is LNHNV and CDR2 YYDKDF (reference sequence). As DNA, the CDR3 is TGTGCCACCAGCACAGGGGTGGGGGAGTACGAGCAGTACTTC. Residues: CATSTGVGEYEQYF.

The CDR3 region has the DNA TGTGCCAGCAGCTGGGGGCGCGATCAGCCCCAGCATTTT. As protein: CASSWGRDQPQHF. The chain carries TRBV6-5 and TRBJ1-5; maybe TRBD1 (6 bases). CDR1 is MNHEY, CDR2 SVGAGI, per germline. The CDR3 sequence is 13 residues long. V was clipped by 6 bases and J by 5 bases, with 11 bases between them.

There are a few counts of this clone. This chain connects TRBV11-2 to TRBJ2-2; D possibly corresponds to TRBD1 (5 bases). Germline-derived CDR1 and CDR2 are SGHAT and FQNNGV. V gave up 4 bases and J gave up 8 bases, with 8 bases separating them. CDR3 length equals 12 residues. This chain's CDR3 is CASSSRAGELFF. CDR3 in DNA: TGTGCCAGCAGCTCCAGGGCTGGGGAGCTGTTTTTT.

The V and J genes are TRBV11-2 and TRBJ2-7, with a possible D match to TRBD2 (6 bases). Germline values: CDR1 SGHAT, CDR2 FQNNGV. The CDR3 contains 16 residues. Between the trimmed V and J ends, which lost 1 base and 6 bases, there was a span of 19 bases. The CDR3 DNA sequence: TGTGCCAGCAGCTTAGGACCCGCGGGATCATTCCCCGAGCAGTACTTC. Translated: CASSLGPAGSFPEQYF.